This TCR beta chain was recorded in a study of blood T cell repertoires in COVID-19. Per the original data handling: Cell counts per sample came from amplifying reference gene primers. Here immunoSEQ multiplex PCR was the method, and the copy in TCRdb shows in-frame clones only, minus some. V, J and clone size were drawn from that table, and D and trimming were deduced from the DNA. The sample carries just over 250,000 clones, approximately 86% recorded once. The CDR3 is 16 amino acids. CDR1 is LGHNA and CDR2 is YNFKEQ in the germline V gene. With 0 bases removed from V and 2 bases from J, the gap between germline ends came to 13 bases.

The receptor's source is a man aged 40-55 years who had recovered from COVID-19. Specimen: peripheral blood. The genes are TRBV4-2 and TRBJ1-2; D is unresolved. CDR3 residues: CASSQDIIGENYGYTF. Written as DNA, the CDR3 is TGTGCCAGCAGCCAAGATATAATCGGGGAAAACTATGGCTACACCTTC.